Following are 20 T cell receptor beta chains from one sample sequenced in a study of graft-versus-host responses after intestinal transplantation. This table comes from immunoSEQ multiplex PCR, and its TCRdb copy is limited to in-frame clones, with some not included. The data contain approximately 100,000 clones, about 82% of them singletons. The sample here was PBMCs, taken 255 days after intestinal transplant. These TCRs come from a human patient who received an intestinal transplant, so some T cells may come from the graft donor.

The chain uses TRBV15 and TRBJ1-5, with D possibly TRBD1 on 5 matching bases. Germline CDR1 and CDR2: LNHNV and YYDKDF (reference sequence). With 5 bases removed from V and 5 bases from J, the gap between germline ends came to 10 bases. This CDR3 has 13 amino acids. CDR3: CATSEEGYQPQHF. The DNA of the CDR3 is TGTGCCACCAGCGAGGAGGGGTATCAGCCCCAGCATTTT. Looking up the rest from reference TRBV15 and TRBJ1-5 gives the full variable domain: DAMVIQNPRYQVTQFGKPVTLSCSQTLNHNVMYWYQQKSSQAPKLLFHYYDKDFNNEADTPDNFQSRRPNTSFCFLDIRSPGLGDTAMYLCATSEEGYQPQHFGDGTRLSIL.

The chain joins TRBV7-9 to TRBJ1-2; 8 nucleotides agree with TRBD1. CDR1 is SEHNR, CDR2 FQNEAQ, per germline (reference sequence). V dropped 5 bases and J dropped 3; count of bases not matched to a gene: 5. The length of the CDR3 is 14 residues. CDR3 region: CASSPKGQDYGYTF. As DNA, the CDR3 is TGTGCCAGCAGCCCTAAGGGACAGGACTATGGCTACACCTTC.

This clone turned up a few times. The chain joins TRBV19 to TRBJ1-6, with D uncertain. This CDR3 spans 13 amino acids. CDR1 and CDR2 (germline): LNHDA, SQIVND (reference sequence). V lost 5 bases to trimming and J lost 7 bases, with 9 bases between them. The CDR3 coding sequence is TGTGCCAGTAGTTCTGAATACAATTCACCCCTCCACTTT. Its protein product is CASSSEYNSPLHF. Variable domain in full (rest from reference TRBV19 and TRBJ1-6): DGGITQSPKYLFRKEGQNVTLSCEQNLNHDAMYWYRQDPGQGLRLIYYSQIVNDFQKGDIAEGYSVSREKKESFPLTVTSAQKNPTAFYLCASSSEYNSPLHFGNGTRLTVT.

The chain combines TRBV5-1 with TRBJ1-6; TRBD1 might be the D (6 bases). The ends were cut back, 2 bases at V and 7 bases at J, with 16 bases in the middle. The germline V gene has CDR1 SGHRS and CDR2 YFSETQ. The CDR3 loop spans 16 amino acids. In DNA, the CDR3 is TGCGCCAGCAGCTTAGAGGGGGTAACCCAAAATTCACCCCTCCACTTT. It is translated as CASSLEGVTQNSPLHF. Full variable domain (rest looked up from reference TRBV5-1 and TRBJ1-6): KAGVTQTPRYLIKTRGQQVTLSCSPISGHRSVSWYQQTPGQGLQFLFEYFSETQRNKGNFPGRFSGRQFSNSRSEMNVSTLELGDSALYLCASSLEGVTQNSPLHFGNGTRLTVT.

CDR3 sequence reads: CASSVSGTGGYEQYF. The CDR3, as DNA: TGTGCCAGCAGCGTCTCCGGGACAGGGGGCTACGAGCAGTACTTC. The gene calls are TRBV9 and TRBJ2-7; 11 nucleotides match TRBD1. Germline V lookup: CDR1 SGDLS, CDR2 YYNGEE. CDR3 length: 15 amino acids. J lost 3 bases, V lost 2 bases, and 4 bases had no gene match. Based on the CDR3 plus reference TRBV9 and TRBJ2-7, the full variable domain is DSGVTQTPKHLITATGQRVTLRCSPRSGDLSVYWYQQSLDQGLQFLIQYYNGEERAKGNILERFSAQQFPDLHSELNLSSLELGDSALYFCASSVSGTGGYEQYFGPGTRLTVT.

Remarks on this clone: A junction boundary mismatches the germline segment, possibly from a read error. The chain uses TRBV6-1 and TRBJ2-7; D is unclear. The CDR3 extends over 13 amino acids. Germline lookup yields CDR1 MNHNS and CDR2 SASEGT. The CDR3 is CASSRYRAYGQYF. In DNA, the CDR3 is TGTGCCAGCAGTAGGTACAGAGCCTACGGGCAGTACTTC.

This clone appeared a single time. This chain links TRBV6-5 with TRBJ1-1, with D perhaps matching TRBD1 (5 bases). The CDR3 loop spans 14 amino acids. V lost 7 bases, J lost 3 bases, and 15 bases lay in between. Germline V CDR1 and CDR2: MNHEY, SVGAGI. The CDR3 sequence is CASILIRGDTEAFF. Here the CDR3 DNA reads TGTGCCAGCATCTTAATTAGGGGTGACACTGAAGCTTTCTTT.

CDR3 loop: CASSYQDTQYF. CDR3 sequence (DNA): TGTGCCAGCAGCTACCAAGATACGCAGTATTTT. This chain joins TRBV5-6 and TRBJ2-3; D remains ambiguous. The germline CDR1 and CDR2 sequences are SGHDT and YYEEEE. CDR3 length equals 11 residues. Trimming removed 3 bases at V and 5 bases at J, with 4 bases between.

This chain uses TRBV5-4 with TRBJ2-3; TRBD2 aligns across 7 bases. The CDR3 is made up of 16 amino acids. CDR1 SGHNT and CDR2 YYREEE come from the germline V gene (reference sequence). Losses at the gene ends were 0 bases for V and 1 base for J; bases not matched to a gene: 5. The CDR3: CASSLVGLAGTDTQYF. The CDR3 coding sequence is TGTGCCAGCAGCTTGGTAGGGCTAGCGGGCACAGATACGCAGTATTTT.

This chain joins TRBV4-3 and TRBJ1-6; D is unresolved. V was cut by 2 bases and J by 5 bases, with 10 bases left in between. Germline V lookup: CDR1 LGHNA, CDR2 YSLEER. This CDR3 is 15 amino acids long. The CDR3 DNA is TGCGCCAGCAGCCAAAGCAAGTTTCATAATTCACCCCTCCACTTT. Encoded protein: CASSQSKFHNSPLHF.

The chain uses TRBV7-9 and TRBJ2-2; D is unresolved. The CDR3 extends over 16 amino acids. CDR1 and CDR2 (germline): SEHNR, FQNEAQ (reference sequence). With 1 base removed from V and 6 bases from J, the gap between germline ends came to 15 bases. CDR3 residues: CASSLVLFGDSGELFF. CDR3 nucleotide sequence: TGTGCCAGCAGCTTAGTTCTATTTGGGGATTCCGGGGAGCTGTTTTTT.

The chain links TRBV5-4 to TRBJ2-5; the match to TRBD2 covers 7 bases. Per the germline V gene, CDR1 is SGHNT and CDR2 is YYREEE (reference sequence). V was clipped by 0 bases and J by 1 base; unmatched bases: 0. The CDR3 spans 14 residues. The CDR3: CASSLGGGQETQYF. CDR3 coding DNA: TGTGCCAGCAGCTTGGGCGGGGGCCAAGAGACCCAGTACTTC.

The rearrangement uses TRBV19 and TRBJ1-6; D might be TRBD1 (5 bases). The ends were cut back, 0 bases at V and 7 bases at J, with 10 bases in the middle. The germline gives CDR1 LNHDA, CDR2 SQIVND (reference sequence). This CDR3 region has 15 residues. In DNA form, the CDR3 reads TGTGCCAGTAGTATAGACGGCAGGGACAATTCACCCCTCCACTTT. Translated, it gives CASSIDGRDNSPLHF. The full variable domain, rest sourced from reference TRBV19 and TRBJ1-6, is DGGITQSPKYLFRKEGQNVTLSCEQNLNHDAMYWYRQDPGQGLRLIYYSQIVNDFQKGDIAEGYSVSREKKESFPLTVTSAQKNPTAFYLCASSIDGRDNSPLHFGNGTRLTVT.

The CDR3 DNA is TGCGCCAGCAGCCTAGGACTAGCACGGGAGACCCAGTACTTC. Protein product: CASSLGLARETQYF. The J gene is TRBJ2-5, the V gene TRBV5-1; 8 bases map to TRBD2. This CDR3 has 14 amino acids. Germline values: CDR1 SGHRS, CDR2 YFSETQ. With V trimmed by 4 bases and J by 5 bases, 7 bases remained unmatched.

This sequence joins TRBV4-1 and TRBJ2-2, with a tentative D call TRBD2 (5 bases). In germline, CDR1 is MGHRA, CDR2 YSYEKL. The CDR3 loop spans 16 amino acids. Deletions cut 0 bases from V and 0 bases from J, with 8 bases between. CDR3 in amino acids: CASSQDWEPNTGELFF. The CDR3 DNA is TGCGCCAGCAGCCAAGATTGGGAGCCGAACACCGGGGAGCTGTTTTTT.

In its sample, this clone was seen once. J is TRBJ1-1 and V is TRBV6-5; 10 bases match TRBD1. V shed 3 bases, J shed 4 bases, and the junction held 8 bases outside the gene matches. The CDR3 has 16 amino acids. Looked up from germline, CDR1 is MNHEY and CDR2 is SVGAGI. CDR3 sequence reads: CASSYGTGVSATEAFF. The CDR3 DNA sequence: TGTGCCAGCAGTTATGGGACAGGGGTTTCGGCCACTGAAGCTTTCTTT.

This chain connects TRBV4-1 to TRBJ1-6; perhaps TRBD1 as D (5 bases). V was clipped by 7 bases and J by 6 bases, with 16 bases between them. The CDR3 is made up of 15 amino acids. CDR1 MGHRA and CDR2 YSYEKL come from the germline V gene. Written as DNA, the CDR3 is TGCGCCAGCACCCCGGGGGAGGGAGGTAATTCACCCCTCCACTTT. Residues: CASTPGEGGNSPLHF.

The chain links TRBV6-4 to TRBJ2-1; 10 positions agree with TRBD2. The CDR3 runs 16 residues. V lost 2 bases, J lost 3 bases, and 4 bases stayed unmatched. Per germline, CDR1 MRHNA and CDR2 SNTAGT. The CDR3 DNA reads as TGTGCCAGCAGTGACGGCGAGCGGGGGGGCTACAATGAGCAGTTCTTC. Protein sequence: CASSDGERGGYNEQFF.

The CDR3 DNA reads as TGCTCTGAGAAGCGGCGGGCAAGGGGGTCCTACGAGCAGTACTTC. Translating it yields CSEKRRARGSYEQYF. The rearrangement joins TRBV10-2 to TRBJ2-7; D is perhaps TRBD1 (6 bases). The germline V gene encodes CDR1 WSHSY and CDR2 SAAADI. The CDR3 loop spans 15 amino acids.

The rearrangement uses TRBV6-5 and TRBJ1-3; D uncertain. The V gene's germline CDR1 is MNHEY and CDR2 SVGAGI. The V gene lost 2 bases and the J gene lost 2 bases, with 10 bases spanning the gap. The CDR3 is 15 residues long. Here the CDR3 DNA reads TGTGCCAGCAGTTACCAAGGGAGAACTGGAAACACCATATATTTT. Translating it yields CASSYQGRTGNTIYF.